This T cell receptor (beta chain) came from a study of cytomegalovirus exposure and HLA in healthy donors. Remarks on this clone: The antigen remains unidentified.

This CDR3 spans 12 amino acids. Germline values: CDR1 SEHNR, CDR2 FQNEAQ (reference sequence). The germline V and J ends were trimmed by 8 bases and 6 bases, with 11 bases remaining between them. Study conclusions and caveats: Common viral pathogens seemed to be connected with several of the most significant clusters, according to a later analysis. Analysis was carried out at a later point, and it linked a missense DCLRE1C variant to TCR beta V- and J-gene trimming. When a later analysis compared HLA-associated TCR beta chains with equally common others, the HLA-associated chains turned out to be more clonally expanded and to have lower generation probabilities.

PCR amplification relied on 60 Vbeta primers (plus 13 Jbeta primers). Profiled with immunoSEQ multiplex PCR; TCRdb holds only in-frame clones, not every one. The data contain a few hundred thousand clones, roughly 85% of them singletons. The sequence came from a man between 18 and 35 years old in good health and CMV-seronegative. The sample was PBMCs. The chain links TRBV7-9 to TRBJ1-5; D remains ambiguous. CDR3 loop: CASGSSGQPQHF. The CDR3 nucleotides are TGTGCCAGCGGTTCCTCGGGTCAGCCCCAGCATTTT.